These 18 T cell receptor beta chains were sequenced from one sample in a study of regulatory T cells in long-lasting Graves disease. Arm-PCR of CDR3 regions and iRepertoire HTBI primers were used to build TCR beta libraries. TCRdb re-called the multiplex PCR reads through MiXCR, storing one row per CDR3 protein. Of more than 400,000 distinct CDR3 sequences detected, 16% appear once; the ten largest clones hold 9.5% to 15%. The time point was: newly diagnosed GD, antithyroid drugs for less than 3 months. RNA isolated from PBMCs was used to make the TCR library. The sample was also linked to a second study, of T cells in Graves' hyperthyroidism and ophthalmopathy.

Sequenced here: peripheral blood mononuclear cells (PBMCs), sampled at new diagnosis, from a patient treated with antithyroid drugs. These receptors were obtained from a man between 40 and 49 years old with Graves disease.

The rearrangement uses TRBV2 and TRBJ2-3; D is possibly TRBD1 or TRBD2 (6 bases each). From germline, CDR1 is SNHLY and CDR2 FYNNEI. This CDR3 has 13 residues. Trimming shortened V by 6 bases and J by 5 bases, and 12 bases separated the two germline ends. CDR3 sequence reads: CASRQGGIDTQYF. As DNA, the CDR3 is TGTGCCAGCAGACAGGGCGGGATAGATACGCAGTATTTT.

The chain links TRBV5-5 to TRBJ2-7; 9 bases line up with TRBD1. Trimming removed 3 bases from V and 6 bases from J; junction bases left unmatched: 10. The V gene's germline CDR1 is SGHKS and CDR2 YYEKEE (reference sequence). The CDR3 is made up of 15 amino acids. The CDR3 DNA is TGTGCCAGCAGCTCAGCCGGGACAGGGATGGGCGAGCAGTACTTC. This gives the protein CASSSAGTGMGEQYF.

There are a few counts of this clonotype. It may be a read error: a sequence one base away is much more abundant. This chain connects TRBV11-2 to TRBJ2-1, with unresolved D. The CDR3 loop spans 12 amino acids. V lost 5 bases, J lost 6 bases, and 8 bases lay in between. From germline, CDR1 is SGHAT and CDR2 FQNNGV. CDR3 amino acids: CASSEIFNEQFF. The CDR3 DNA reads TGTGCCAGCAGCGAGATTTTCAATGAGCAGTTCTTC.

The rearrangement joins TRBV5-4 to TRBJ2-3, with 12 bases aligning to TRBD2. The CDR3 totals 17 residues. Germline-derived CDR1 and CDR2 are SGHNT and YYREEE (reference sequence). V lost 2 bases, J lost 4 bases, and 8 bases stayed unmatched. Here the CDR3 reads CASSLPGLAGWADTQYF. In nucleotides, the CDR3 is TGTGCCAGCAGCTTACCCGGACTAGCGGGATGGGCAGATACGCAGTATTTT. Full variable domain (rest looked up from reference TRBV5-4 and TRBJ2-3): ETGVTQSPTHLIKTRGQQVTLRCSSQSGHNTVSWYQQALGQGPQFIFQYYREEENGRGNFPPRFSGLQFPNYSSELNVNALELDDSALYLCASSLPGLAGWADTQYFGPGTRLTVL.

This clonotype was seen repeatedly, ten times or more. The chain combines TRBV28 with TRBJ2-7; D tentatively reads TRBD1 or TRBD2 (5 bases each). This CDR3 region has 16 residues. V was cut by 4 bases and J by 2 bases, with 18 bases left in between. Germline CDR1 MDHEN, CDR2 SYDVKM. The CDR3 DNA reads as TGTGCCAGCAGTTCAACCGGGACGGAGAGCCCCTACGAGCAGTACTTC. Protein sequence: CASSSTGTESPYEQYF.

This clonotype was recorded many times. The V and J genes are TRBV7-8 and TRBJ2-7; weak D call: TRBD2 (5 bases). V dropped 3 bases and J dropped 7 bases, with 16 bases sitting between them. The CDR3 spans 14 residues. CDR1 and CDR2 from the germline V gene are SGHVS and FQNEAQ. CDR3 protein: CASSFDRPPGEQYF. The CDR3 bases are TGTGCCAGCAGCTTTGATCGCCCACCGGGGGAGCAGTACTTC.

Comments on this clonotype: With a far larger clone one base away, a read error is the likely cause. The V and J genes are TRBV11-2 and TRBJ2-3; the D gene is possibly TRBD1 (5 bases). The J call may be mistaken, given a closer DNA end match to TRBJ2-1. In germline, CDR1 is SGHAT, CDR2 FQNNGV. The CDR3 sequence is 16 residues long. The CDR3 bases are TGTGCCAGCAGCTTAGATAGTCAGGGTGGAACCTACGAGCAGTTCTTC. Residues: CASSLDSQGGTYEQFF.

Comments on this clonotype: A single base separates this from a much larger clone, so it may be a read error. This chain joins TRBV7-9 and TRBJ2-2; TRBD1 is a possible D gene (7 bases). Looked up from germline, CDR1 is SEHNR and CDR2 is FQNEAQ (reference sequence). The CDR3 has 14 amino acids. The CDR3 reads CASSPGQIIGGLFF. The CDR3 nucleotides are TGTGCCAGCAGCCCGGGACAGATAATCGGGGGGCTGTTTTTT.

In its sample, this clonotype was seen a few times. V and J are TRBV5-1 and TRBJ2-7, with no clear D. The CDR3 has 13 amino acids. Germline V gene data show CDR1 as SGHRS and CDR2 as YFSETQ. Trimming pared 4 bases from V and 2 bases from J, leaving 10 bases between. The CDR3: CASSPDGTYEQYF. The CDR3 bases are TGCGCCAGCAGCCCCGACGGCACCTACGAGCAGTACTTC.

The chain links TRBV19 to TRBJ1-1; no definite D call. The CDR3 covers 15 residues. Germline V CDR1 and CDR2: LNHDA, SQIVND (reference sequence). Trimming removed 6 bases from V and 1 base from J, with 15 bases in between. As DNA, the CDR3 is TGTGCCAGTAGGATCGGGATAGTGACGAACACTGAAGCTTTCTTT. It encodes CASRIGIVTNTEAFF. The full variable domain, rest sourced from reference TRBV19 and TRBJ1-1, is DGGITQSPKYLFRKEGQNVTLSCEQNLNHDAMYWYRQDPGQGLRLIYYSQIVNDFQKGDIAEGYSVSREKKESFPLTVTSAQKNPTAFYLCASRIGIVTNTEAFFGQGTRLTVV.

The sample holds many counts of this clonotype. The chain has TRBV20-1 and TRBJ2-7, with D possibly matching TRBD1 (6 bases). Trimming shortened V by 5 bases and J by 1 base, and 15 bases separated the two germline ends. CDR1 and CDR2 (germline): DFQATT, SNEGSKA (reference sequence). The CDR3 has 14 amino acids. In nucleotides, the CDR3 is TGCAGTGCTCGACAGGACCCATCGTCCTACGAGCAGTACTTC. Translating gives CSARQDPSSYEQYF.

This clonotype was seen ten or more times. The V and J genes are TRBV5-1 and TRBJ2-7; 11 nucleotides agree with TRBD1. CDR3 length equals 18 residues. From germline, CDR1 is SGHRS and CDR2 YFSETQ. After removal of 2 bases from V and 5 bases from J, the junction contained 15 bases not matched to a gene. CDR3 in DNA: TGCGCCAGCAGCTTCGAAAAGAGGACAGGGGGCTTTAGAAACGAGCAGTACTTC. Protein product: CASSFEKRTGGFRNEQYF.

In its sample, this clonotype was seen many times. The CDR3 protein is CATSERGTYNEQFF. In DNA, the CDR3 is TGTGCCACCAGTGAACGGGGTACCTACAATGAGCAGTTCTTC. The gene calls are TRBV24-1 and TRBJ2-1, with D possibly being TRBD2 (5 bases). The CDR3 has 14 amino acids. CDR1 KGHDR and CDR2 SFDVKD come from the germline V gene. V was cut by 4 bases and J by 2 bases, with 8 bases left in between.

The CDR3 sequence: CASSSYRATEAFF. CDR3 in DNA: TGTGCCAGCAGTTCCTACAGGGCCACTGAAGCTTTCTTT. This sequence joins TRBV7-3 and TRBJ1-1; the D gene is possibly TRBD1 (6 bases). In germline, CDR1 is SGHTA, CDR2 FQGTGA. The CDR3 has 13 amino acids. Between the trimmed V and J ends, which lost 6 bases and 4 bases, there was a span of 12 bases.

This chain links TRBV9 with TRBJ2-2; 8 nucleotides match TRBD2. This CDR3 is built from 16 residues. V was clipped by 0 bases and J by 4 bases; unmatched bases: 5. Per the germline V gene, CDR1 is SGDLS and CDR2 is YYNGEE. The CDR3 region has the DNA TGTGCCAGCAGCGTAGTAAGCGGGAGAGGCACCGGGGAGCTGTTTTTT. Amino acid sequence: CASSVVSGRGTGELFF.

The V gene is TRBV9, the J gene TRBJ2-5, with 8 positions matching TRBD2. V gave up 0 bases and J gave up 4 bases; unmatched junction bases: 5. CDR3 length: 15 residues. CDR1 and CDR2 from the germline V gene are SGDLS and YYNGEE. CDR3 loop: CASSVAGGRGETQYF. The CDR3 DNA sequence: TGTGCCAGCAGCGTAGCGGGGGGGCGCGGAGAGACCCAGTACTTC.

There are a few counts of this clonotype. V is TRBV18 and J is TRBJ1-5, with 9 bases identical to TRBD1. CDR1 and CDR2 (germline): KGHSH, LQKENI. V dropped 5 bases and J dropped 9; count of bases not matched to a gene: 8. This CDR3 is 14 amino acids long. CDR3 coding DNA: TGTGCCAGCTCAGTCCGGGACAGGGTGTTGCCCCAGCATTTT. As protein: CASSVRDRVLPQHF.

Here the CDR3 reads CSASESGKWIHEQYF. The CDR3 bases are TGCAGTGCTAGCGAATCGGGAAAGTGGATCCACGAGCAGTACTTC. V gene TRBV20-1 combines with J gene TRBJ2-7; TRBD2 is a possible D gene (5 bases). Trimming took 3 bases from V and 5 from J, leaving 20 bases between them. Germline V lookup: CDR1 DFQATT, CDR2 SNEGSKA (reference sequence). The CDR3 is made up of 15 amino acids.